This T cell receptor beta chain appears in the sequencing data of a study of T cells in Graves' hyperthyroidism and ophthalmopathy. The authors took PBMCs from 10 ml fresh peripheral blood. Researchers amplified the TCR beta CDR3 regions from RNA transcripts. Using the HTBI primer set, a first-round RT-PCR was run on the TCR CDR3. A single record per CDR3 protein comes from TCRdb applying MiXCR to the multiplex PCR reads. The sample has hundreds of thousands of distinct CDR3 sequences, around 39% seen once; the top ten hold 8.9%. The clonotype comes from a man between 18 and 35 years old with Graves' hyperthyroidism. Specimen: blood.

The CDR3 DNA reads as TGTGCCAGCAGCTTAGCCAGGACAGGGGAGGAGACCCAGTACTTC. Translation: CASSLARTGEETQYF. This chain joins TRBV7-9 and TRBJ2-5; 9 bases line up with TRBD1. This CDR3 spans 15 amino acids. Germline V lookup: CDR1 SEHNR, CDR2 FQNEAQ (reference sequence). V trimming: 0 bases; J trimming: 5 bases; junction bases outside the gene matches: 4.